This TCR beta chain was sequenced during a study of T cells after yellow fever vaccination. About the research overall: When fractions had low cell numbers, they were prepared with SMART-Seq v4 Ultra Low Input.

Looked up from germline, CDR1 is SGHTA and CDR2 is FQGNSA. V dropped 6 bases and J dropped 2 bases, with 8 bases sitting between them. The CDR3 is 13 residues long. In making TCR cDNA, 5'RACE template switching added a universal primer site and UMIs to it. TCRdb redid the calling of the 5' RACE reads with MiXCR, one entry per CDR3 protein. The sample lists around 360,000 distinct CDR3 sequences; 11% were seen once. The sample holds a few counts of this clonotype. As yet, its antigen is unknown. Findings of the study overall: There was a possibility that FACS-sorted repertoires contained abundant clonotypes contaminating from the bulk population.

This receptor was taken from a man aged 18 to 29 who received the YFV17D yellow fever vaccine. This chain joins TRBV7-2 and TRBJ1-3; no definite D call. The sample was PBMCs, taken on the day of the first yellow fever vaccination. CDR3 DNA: TGTGCCAGCAGATCAGGACCTGGAAACACCATATATTTT. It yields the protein CASRSGPGNTIYF.